This T cell receptor beta chain emerged from a study of OX40 agonist ivuxolimab in advanced cancers. For the study at large: Of the participants, 40% had some prior anti-PD-1, anti-PD-L1 or anti-CTLA-4 therapy, which was allowed. Three dose-escalation patients had partial responses: one with hepatocellular carcinoma and two with cutaneous melanoma.

Here immunoSEQ multiplex PCR was the method, and the copy in TCRdb shows in-frame clones only, minus some. The sample has about 18,000 clones, around 85% seen once. As to this clone: The antigen is undetermined.

Per the germline V gene, CDR1 is MNHEY and CDR2 is SMNVEV (reference sequence). This CDR3 is 15 amino acids long. V lost 4 bases to trimming and J lost 7 bases; unmatched junction nucleotides: 9. Notes on the study in general: Low normalized T-cell clonal expansion was also seen in some nonresponders. Partial responders at 0.1-3.0 mg/kg had among the lowest clonal expansion.

The material sequenced was CD4+ or CD8+ T cells sorted from blood, taken in a trial of the OX40 agonist ivuxolimab. The sequence was collected from an adult with an advanced solid tumor such as melanoma, head and neck, liver or kidney cancer. The chain has TRBV27 and TRBJ2-5; 10 bases agree with TRBD1. The chain's CDR3 is CASSSLTGGAGTQYF. The DNA of the CDR3 is TGTGCCAGCAGTTCTCTGACAGGGGGCGCCGGGACCCAGTACTTC.